The source of this TCR beta chain is a study of PD-1 blockade in mismatch repair-deficient tumors. CDR1 is MNHEY, CDR2 SMNVEV, per germline (reference sequence). The germline V and J ends were trimmed by 5 bases and 2 bases, with 17 bases remaining between them. This CDR3 region has 16 residues. This clone was seen only once. This table comes from immunoSEQ multiplex PCR, and its TCRdb copy is limited to in-frame clones, with some not included. The table has more than 20,000 clones, 84% seen once. Sequencing was performed on peripheral blood, taken 2 weeks after starting pembrolizumab. V is TRBV27 and J is TRBJ2-3; no reliable D call. The sequence was obtained from an adult with mismatch repair-deficient cancer. In DNA form, the CDR3 reads TGTGCCAGCAGTCCTCGGAGCGTTGGAACCACAGATACGCAGTATTTT. Translating gives CASSPRSVGTTDTQYF.